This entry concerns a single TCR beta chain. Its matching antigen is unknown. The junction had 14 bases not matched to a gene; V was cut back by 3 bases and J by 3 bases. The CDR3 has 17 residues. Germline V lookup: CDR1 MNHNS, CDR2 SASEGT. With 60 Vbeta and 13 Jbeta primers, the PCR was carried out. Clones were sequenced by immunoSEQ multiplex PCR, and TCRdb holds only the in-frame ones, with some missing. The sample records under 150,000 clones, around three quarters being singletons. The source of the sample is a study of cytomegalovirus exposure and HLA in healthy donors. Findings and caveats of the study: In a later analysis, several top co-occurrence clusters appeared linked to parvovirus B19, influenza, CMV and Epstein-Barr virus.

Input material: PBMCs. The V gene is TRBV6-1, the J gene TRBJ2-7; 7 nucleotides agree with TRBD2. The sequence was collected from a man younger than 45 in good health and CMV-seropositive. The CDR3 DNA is TGTGCCAGCAGTGAGCGGGAGCTACACCTGGGGTACTACGAGCAGTACTTC. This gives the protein CASSERELHLGYYEQYF.